This T cell receptor (beta chain) originates from a study of regulatory T cells in long-lasting Graves disease. From germline, CDR1 is MNHEY and CDR2 SVGEGT. Trimming at V came to 5 bases and at J to 10 bases, leaving 7 bases not matched to a gene. CDR3 length: 15 amino acids. Arm-PCR of CDR3 regions with iRepertoire HTBI primers generated TCR beta libraries. From the multiplex PCR reads, TCRdb called clonotypes with MiXCR, one entry per CDR3 protein. The table lists some 410,000 distinct CDR3 sequences, roughly 15% of them singletons, with roughly 10% in the top ten. This clonotype was counted many times. Time point specified: newly diagnosed GD, antithyroid drugs for less than 3 months. With RNA extracted from PBMCs as input, the TCR library was made. The same sample was also used in a study of T cells in Graves' hyperthyroidism and ophthalmopathy. As reported in that work: Blood also carried most thyroid clonotypes expanded above 0.001.

The material was peripheral blood mononuclear cells (PBMCs), obtained at new diagnosis, from a patient treated with antithyroid drugs. V is TRBV6-2 or TRBV6-3 and J is TRBJ2-1, with 14 bases fitting TRBD2. The clonotype comes from a woman aged 25 to 45 with Graves disease. The DNA of the CDR3 is TGTGCCAGCAGTCAAGGGGGACTAGCGGGAGAGGAGCAGTTCTTC. This translates into CASSQGGLAGEEQFF.